Below are 13 T cell receptor beta chains sequenced from a single sample in a study of blood T cell repertoires in COVID-19. Clones were read by immunoSEQ multiplex PCR, and TCRdb kept only the in-frame ones, dropping some. There are around 250,000 clones in the sample; approximately 89% occur only once, and 3.5% to 5% lies in the top ten. Specimen: peripheral blood. The receptors come from a woman in her thirties or forties who had recovered from COVID-19.

CDR3 nucleotides: TGTGCCAGTACCCCGCTGACAGGCCACGCTTTCTTT. Translation: CASTPLTGHAFF. The chain carries TRBV19 and TRBJ1-1, with D possibly TRBD1 on 6 matching bases. The CDR3 sequence is 12 residues long. Germline CDR1 reads LNHDA; CDR2 reads SQIVND (reference sequence). The V and J ends lost 7 bases and 11 bases respectively, with 17 bases between them.

V gene TRBV6-2 or TRBV6-3 combines with J gene TRBJ2-7, with TRBD1 as a possible D gene (6 bases). This CDR3 is built from 15 residues. Germline lookup yields CDR1 MNHEY and CDR2 SVGEGT. The V and J ends lost 5 bases and 0 bases respectively, with 14 bases between them. Here the CDR3 DNA reads TGTGCCAGCAGTCCCATGCCGGACAGCTCCTACGAGCAGTACGTC. It translates to CASSPMPDSSYEQYV.

The gene calls are TRBV23-1 and TRBJ1-1, with D unclear. TRBV23-1 is known as an ORF, though its function is uncertain. The CDR3 runs to 12 residues. Trimming took off 7 bases at V and 6 bases at J, with 12 bases between the two ends. The CDR3 DNA reads TGCGCCAGCATGGAGTTCTGGCCTGAAGCTTTCTTT. Its translation is CASMEFWPEAFF.

This sequence joins TRBV5-1 and TRBJ1-2; tentatively, D is TRBD1 (6 bases). Germline V gene lookup returns CDR1 SGHRS and CDR2 YFSETQ. This CDR3 comprises 14 residues. Trimming took off 3 bases at V and 6 bases at J, with 15 bases between the two ends. In DNA, the CDR3 is TGCGCCAGCAGCTCCGGGACAATTGGAGATGGCTACACCTTC. Translation: CASSSGTIGDGYTF.

This chain connects TRBV18 to TRBJ2-5, with D possibly matching TRBD2 (5 bases). Deletions cut 5 bases from V and 5 bases from J, with 18 bases between. The CDR3 covers 15 residues. Looked up from germline, CDR1 is KGHSH and CDR2 is LQKENI. CDR3 bases: TGTGCCAGCTCAAGACTTGCCGGGGAACGGGAGACCCAGTACTTC. As protein: CASSRLAGERETQYF.

On this clone itself: The CDR3 ends on some other residue instead of the conserved phenylalanine or tryptophan, so this is likely a read error. The DNA is left out, because the CDR3 cannot be placed on it with certainty; the CDR3 is given as TCRdb lists it. The chain uses TRBV7-4 and TRBJ1-5; the D call in the table, TRBD1, was not verified against the DNA. Including both end residues, the CDR3 is 10 amino acids long. Germline-derived CDR1 and CDR2 are SGHVT and SQSDAQ. The CDR3: CASSLRAGGD.

The CDR3 spells CANRGHAGDEQFF. CDR3 nucleotides: TGTGCCAACCGGGGACACGCCGGCGATGAGCAGTTCTTC. The V gene is TRBV28, the J gene TRBJ2-1; possible D gene TRBD1, 6 bases. V gave up 10 bases and J gave up 8 bases, with 18 bases separating them. The CDR3 spans 13 residues. CDR1 and CDR2 from the germline V gene are MDHEN and SYDVKM.

This clone appeared a single time. The chain recombines TRBV2 with TRBJ2-7, with TRBD2 identical over 8 bases. CDR3 length: 14 residues. The V segment lost 8 bases and the J segment 0 bases; nucleotides outside the gene matches: 6. Germline V lookup: CDR1 SNHLY, CDR2 FYNNEI. For the CDR3, the DNA is TGTGCCAGCTCCGAAGCGGGGGACTCCTACGAGCAGTACGTC. As protein: CASSEAGDSYEQYV.

The chain carries TRBV24-1 and TRBJ2-1; 7 bases map to TRBD2. Unmatched junction bases numbered 9, after V lost 12 bases and J lost 2 bases. The CDR3 extends over 14 amino acids. The germline V gene encodes CDR1 KGHDR and CDR2 SFDVKD. In nucleotides, the CDR3 is TGTGCCTCCGCGACTAGCTTCGCCTACAATGAGCAGTTCTTC. Its translation: CASATSFAYNEQFF.

The chain couples TRBV19 to TRBJ2-3, with a weak D call TRBD1 (6 bases). In germline, CDR1 is LNHDA, CDR2 SQIVND (reference sequence). V lost 1 base and J 5 bases, leaving 10 bases between the germline ends. The CDR3 is 14 residues long. For the CDR3, the DNA is TGTGCCAGTAGTATAGGGACAGCGGAAGATACGCAGTATTTT. It translates to CASSIGTAEDTQYF.

The gene calls are TRBV9 and TRBJ2-2, with 8 bases matching TRBD1. There are 16 residues in the CDR3. Per the germline V gene, CDR1 is SGDLS and CDR2 is YYNGEE. Trimming removed 3 bases from V and 0 bases from J; junction bases left unmatched: 4. The CDR3 DNA reads TGTGCCAGCAGCGGCTCAGGGGGCCCGAACACCGGGGAGCTGTTTTTT. Translation gives CASSGSGGPNTGELFF.

The rearrangement joins TRBV2 to TRBJ2-3; maybe TRBD2 (6 bases). The V and J ends lost 9 bases and 2 bases respectively, with 15 bases between them. Germline V gene data show CDR1 as SNHLY and CDR2 as FYNNEI. This CDR3 has 14 residues. In DNA form, the CDR3 reads TGTGCCAGTCAGACTAGTTCCGCCACAGATACGCAGTATTTT. Its translation: CASQTSSATDTQYF.

The CDR3 loop is CASRAGTGNSGNTIYF. CDR3 bases: TGTGCCAGCAGAGCCGGGACAGGTAACTCTGGAAACACCATATATTTT. J is TRBJ1-3 and V is TRBV2; 8 bases line up with TRBD1. The CDR3 covers 16 residues. The J segment lost 0 bases and the V segment lost 6 bases, leaving 7 bases of the junction unmatched. Germline V gene data show CDR1 as SNHLY and CDR2 as FYNNEI.